This passage covers 18 T cell receptor beta chains from one sample sequenced in a study of Tregs in tolerant kidney transplant recipients. The assay was immunoSEQ multiplex PCR, and TCRdb's table has in-frame clones only and misses some. The sample yields some 66,000 clones, roughly 92% seen once. The sample here was CD8+ T cells from blood, taken before the transplant. These receptors originate from a human donor who received a combined kidney and bone marrow transplant.

The chain uses TRBV7-2 and TRBJ1-2; possibly TRBD1 for D (5 bases). The CDR3 sequence is 18 residues long. CDR1 is SGHTA and CDR2 is FQGNSA in the germline V gene. Trimming removed 1 base from V and 4 bases from J, with 22 bases in between. The CDR3 DNA reads as TGTGCCAGCAGCTTAGAGGGGTTAGTGGGAGGATCCCTCTATGGCTACACCTTC. Protein sequence: CASSLEGLVGGSLYGYTF. The whole variable domain, remainder taken from reference TRBV7-2 and TRBJ1-2, is GAGVSQSPSNKVTEKGKDVELRCDPISGHTALYWYRQSLGQGLEFLIYFQGNSAPDKSGLPSDRFSAERTGGSVSTLTIQRTQQEDSAVYLCASSLEGLVGGSLYGYTFGSGTRLTVV.

The chain joins TRBV4-2 to TRBJ2-1; 12 positions match TRBD2. Germline lookup yields CDR1 LGHNA and CDR2 YNFKEQ. The V segment lost 8 bases and the J segment 3 bases; nucleotides outside the gene matches: 14. The CDR3 runs to 18 residues. CDR3 region: CASSNRLAGGKNYNEQFF. The CDR3 bases are TGTGCCAGCTCTAATCGGCTAGCGGGGGGGAAAAACTACAATGAGCAGTTCTTC.

Details on this clone: Other nucleotide sequences from this sample produce the same CDR3. This chain joins TRBV11-2 and TRBJ2-7, with D possibly matching TRBD2 (5 bases). The CDR3 runs to 15 residues. From germline, CDR1 is SGHAT and CDR2 FQNNGV. V lost 1 base and J lost 3, with 13 bases in between. CDR3 sequence (DNA): TGTGCCAGCAGCTTAGCGCTTCTAGCCGGCTACGAGCAGTACTTC. Translated: CASSLALLAGYEQYF. The full variable domain, with the rest looked up from reference TRBV11-2 and TRBJ2-7, is EAGVAQSPRYKIIEKRQSVAFWCNPISGHATLYWYQQILGQGPKLLIQFQNNGVVDDSQLPKDRFSAERLKGVDSTLKIQPAKLEDSAVYLCASSLALLAGYEQYFGPGTRLTVT.

The rearrangement joins TRBV9 to TRBJ2-1; 13 bases are a match to TRBD2. The ends lost 3 bases at V and 12 bases at J; junction bases unmatched: 6. There are 14 residues in the CDR3. CDR1 is SGDLS, CDR2 YYNGEE, per germline. The CDR3 bases are TGTGCCAGCAGCGACACTAGCGGGGGGGACTTGCAGTTCTTC. Encoded protein: CASSDTSGGDLQFF.

The chain links TRBV5-1 to TRBJ2-7; 8 bases are a match to TRBD2. The V and J ends lost 3 bases and 3 bases, in that order; junction bases with no gene match: 2. The CDR3 length is 13 residues. CDR1 is SGHRS and CDR2 is YFSETQ in the germline V gene. CDR3 loop: CASSYTSGYEQYF. CDR3 DNA: TGCGCCAGCAGCTATACTAGCGGCTACGAGCAGTACTTC.

V is TRBV14 and J is TRBJ1-6; TRBD1 might be the D (6 bases). Looked up from germline, CDR1 is SGHDN and CDR2 is FVKESK. The CDR3 has 15 residues. Trimming removed 0 bases from V and 9 bases from J, with 12 bases in between. The CDR3 spells CASSQEQGFVSPLHF. The CDR3 DNA follows: TGTGCCAGCAGCCAAGAACAGGGATTTGTTTCACCCCTCCACTTT.

The gene calls are TRBV5-1 and TRBJ2-7, with D uncertain. Deletions cut 2 bases from V and 3 bases from J, with 12 bases between. The CDR3 is 14 amino acids. The germline V gene encodes CDR1 SGHRS and CDR2 YFSETQ. Here the CDR3 DNA reads TGCGCCAGCAGCTTAATCAGCAGCGACTACGAGCAGTACTTC. Translation gives CASSLISSDYEQYF.

V and J are TRBV29-1 and TRBJ2-2; 7 nucleotides line up with TRBD1. The CDR3 totals 13 residues. Germline-derived CDR1 and CDR2 are SQVTM and ANQGSEA. Unmatched junction bases numbered 9, after V lost 6 bases and J lost 8 bases. The CDR3 loop reads CSVPTGLEGELFF. Written as DNA, the CDR3 is TGCAGCGTGCCGACAGGGCTAGAAGGGGAGCTGTTTTTT.

V is TRBV4-1 and J is TRBJ2-7; TRBD2 might be the D (6 bases). V was cut by 2 bases and J by 3 bases, with 17 bases left in between. Germline CDR1 MGHRA, CDR2 YSYEKL. The CDR3 has 16 residues. CDR3 DNA sequence: TGCGCCAGCAGCCAAATGCCCTTCGGGAGTTACTACGAGCAGTACTTC. Encoded protein: CASSQMPFGSYYEQYF.

This chain uses TRBV28 with TRBJ1-1; D remains unclear. Germline loops: CDR1 MDHEN, CDR2 SYDVKM. There are 13 residues in the CDR3. Trimming pared 8 bases from V and 1 base from J, leaving 11 bases between. The CDR3 DNA reads as TGTGCCAGCCAGATCCCGGGGAACACTGAAGCTTTCTTT. This sequence encodes CASQIPGNTEAFF.

The chain recombines TRBV7-2 with TRBJ2-7; 8 bases are a match to TRBD1. Germline-derived CDR1 and CDR2 are SGHTA and FQGNSA. This CDR3 spans 17 amino acids. The junction had 15 bases not matched to a gene; V was cut back by 4 bases and J by 4 bases. The CDR3 protein is CASSSLDRAKDLYEQYF. The CDR3 coding sequence is TGTGCCAGCAGCTCTCTGGACAGGGCCAAGGATCTTTACGAGCAGTACTTC.

Sample share makes this clone medium-sized. This chain links TRBV7-6 with TRBJ1-2; the match to TRBD1 covers 7 bases. The CDR3 extends over 12 amino acids. V trimming: 4 bases; J trimming: 7 bases; junction bases outside the gene matches: 3. Germline values: CDR1 SGHVS, CDR2 FNYEAQ. CDR3 in DNA: TGTGCCAGCAGCTCGACAGGGACTGGCTACACCTTC. Translated: CASSSTGTGYTF.

The V gene is TRBV7-9, the J gene TRBJ1-2; D uncertain. This CDR3 is 12 amino acids long. V was pared by 1 base and J by 8 bases, with 8 bases between. Germline assignment: CDR1 SEHNR and CDR2 FQNEAQ (reference sequence). The CDR3 coding sequence is TGTGCCAGCAGCTTAGGGAGTCAAGGCTACACCTTC. This gives the protein CASSLGSQGYTF.

This chain joins TRBV6-1 and TRBJ1-1; D might be TRBD1 (6 bases). Trimming took 1 base from V and 0 from J, leaving 27 bases between them. This CDR3 region has 21 residues. CDR1 and CDR2 (germline): MNHNS, SASEGT. The CDR3 DNA follows: TGTGCCAGCAGTGAAGAAGTCCCCCCTATAAATACCGGGACACTGAACACTGAAGCTTTCTTT. It specifies CASSEEVPPINTGTLNTEAFF.

The rearrangement joins TRBV29-1 to TRBJ2-7; D possibly corresponds to TRBD2 (5 bases). Trimming removed 4 bases at V and 4 bases at J, with 8 bases between. The CDR3 is 11 residues long. Germline V gene data show CDR1 as SQVTM and CDR2 as ANQGSEA. CDR3 DNA sequence: TGCAGCGTTGGTTCGGGGTACGAGCAGTACTTC. Protein: CSVGSGYEQYF.

This clone occurred a few times. The chain has TRBV10-3 and TRBJ1-2; 8 bases map to TRBD1. The CDR3 is made up of 15 amino acids. Germline CDR1 is ENHRY and CDR2 is SYGVKD. V shed 0 bases, J shed 8 bases, and the junction held 8 bases outside the gene matches. The CDR3 protein is CAISESSTGVIGYTF. CDR3 in DNA: TGTGCCATCAGTGAGTCGTCGACAGGGGTGATCGGCTACACCTTC.

This sequence joins TRBV4-1 and TRBJ1-1; maybe TRBD1 (5 bases). V lost 7 bases to trimming and J lost 5 bases, with 20 bases between them. The CDR3 spans 15 residues. Germline V gene lookup returns CDR1 MGHRA and CDR2 YSYEKL. The CDR3 sequence: CASNEGSGVRTEAFF. In nucleotides, the CDR3 is TGCGCCAGCAATGAGGGGAGCGGGGTGCGGACTGAAGCTTTCTTT.

The chain has TRBV7-2 and TRBJ2-7; the D is unclear. This CDR3 spans 13 amino acids. V gave up 5 bases and J gave up 2 bases, with 10 bases separating them. In germline, CDR1 is SGHTA, CDR2 FQGNSA. CDR3: CASSHDITYEQYF. CDR3 sequence (DNA): TGTGCCAGCAGCCACGACATCACCTACGAGCAGTACTTC.